One and the same sample provided the 32 T cell receptor beta chains below, sequenced in a study of immune cell composition in non-small cell lung cancer (TCRdb year 2017). Libraries were built with the immunoSEQ multiplex PCR assay. The table comes from immuneACCESS by way of TCRdb, which keeps in-frame sequences with V and J called. Part of the clones is missing from these tables; in studies checked, under half for an unresolved V gene and the rest for unknown reasons. This sample gives nearly 10,000 clones in total; 55% to 75% of them show up just once. The top ten clonotypes cover approximately 10% of the sample. Specimen: lung tumor tissue. These receptors came from a human donor with non-small cell lung cancer.

The chain couples TRBV11-3 to TRBJ1-5, with 7 bases matching TRBD1. Germline trimming cut 3 bases from V and 6 bases from J; bases unmatched to any gene: 8. Germline V gene data show CDR1 as SGHNT and CDR2 as YENEEA. CDR3 size: 15 residues. The CDR3 DNA reads as TGTGCCAGCAGCTTTACAGGGGACGGTGGTCAGCCCCAGCATTTT. This encodes CASSFTGDGGQPQHF.

This rearrangement joins TRBV19 to TRBJ1-4, with 7 bases aligning to TRBD1. The V and J ends lost 6 bases and 7 bases, in that order; junction bases with no gene match: 11. The germline gives CDR1 LNHDA, CDR2 SQIVND (reference sequence). The CDR3 spans 15 residues. Here the CDR3 DNA reads TGTGCCAGTAGATCCGGACAGGCAGTTTTTGAAAAACTGTTTTTT. Protein product: CASRSGQAVFEKLFF.

This clone was seen a few times. The chain couples TRBV6-5 to TRBJ1-6; D may be TRBD1 (5 bases). Germline CDR1 is MNHEY and CDR2 is SVGAGI. The CDR3 runs to 14 residues. The V end lost 2 bases, the J end lost 9 bases, and 11 bases lay between the germline ends. CDR3 coding DNA: TGTGCCAGCAGTTACGGGGGAGGACCTTCACCCCTCCACTTT. Translated: CASSYGGGPSPLHF.

The chain combines TRBV18 with TRBJ2-2; 8 positions agree with TRBD2. The V segment lost 6 bases and the J segment 1 base; nucleotides outside the gene matches: 7. The CDR3 is 16 residues long. The V gene's germline CDR1 is KGHSH and CDR2 LQKENI. The CDR3 DNA reads as TGTGCCAGCTCGTCACGGGGGGGGCGGAACACCGGGGAGCTGTTTTTT. Translating it yields CASSSRGGRNTGELFF.

This clone has just a few counts. The gene calls are TRBV7-2 and TRBJ1-1, with 9 positions matching TRBD1. J lost 3 bases, V lost 5 bases, and 7 bases had no gene match. The V gene's germline CDR1 is SGHTA and CDR2 FQGNSA. The CDR3 has 15 amino acids. CDR3 amino acids: CASSLTRQGDTEAFF. The CDR3 nucleotides read TGTGCCAGCAGCCTTACTAGACAGGGGGACACTGAAGCTTTCTTT.

This clone has more than one count but fewer than ten. This rearrangement joins TRBV9 to TRBJ2-3; D call uncertain. The CDR3 sequence is 12 residues long. Per germline, CDR1 SGDLS and CDR2 YYNGEE. The V end was cut by 3 bases, the J end by 8 bases, with 10 bases between. CDR3 region: CASSGLIRTQYF. CDR3 sequence (DNA): TGTGCCAGCAGCGGATTAATACGTACGCAGTATTTT. The complete variable domain, with remaining parts taken from reference TRBV9 and TRBJ2-3, reads DSGVTQTPKHLITATGQRVTLRCSPRSGDLSVYWYQQSLDQGLQFLIQYYNGEERAKGNILERFSAQQFPDLHSELNLSSLELGDSALYFCASSGLIRTQYFGPGTRLTVL.

This clone was recorded a few times. The V gene is TRBV9, the J gene TRBJ1-1; D gene unclear. The CDR3 length is 15 residues. CDR1 and CDR2 (germline): SGDLS, YYNGEE. The V end lost 1 base, the J end lost 6 bases, and 16 bases lay between the germline ends. The CDR3 region has the DNA TGTGCCAGCAGCGTACGGCCCTCCCCGGGCGCTGAAGCTTTCTTT. Its translation: CASSVRPSPGAEAFF.

This rearrangement joins TRBV27 to TRBJ1-1, with D uncertain. The CDR3 totals 15 residues. Trimming cost V 0 bases and J 7 bases, with 15 bases left between them. Germline CDR1 MNHEY, CDR2 SMNVEV (reference sequence). CDR3: CASSLSGSFSGEAFF. The DNA for the CDR3 is TGTGCCAGCAGTTTATCCGGCAGCTTCAGCGGTGAAGCTTTCTTT.

This clone was observed a handful of times. The V and J genes are TRBV9 and TRBJ2-3; a weak D match, TRBD1 (5 bases). The CDR3 totals 16 residues. The V gene's germline CDR1 is SGDLS and CDR2 YYNGEE. Trimming took 4 bases from V and 3 from J, leaving 18 bases between them. In DNA form, the CDR3 reads TGTGCCAGCAGCACGTACGTCCAGGGCTCGACAGATACGCAGTATTTT. Translated, it gives CASSTYVQGSTDTQYF.

By share, this clone counts as large. CDR3 DNA: TGTGCCAGTAGCCGGAGGGACAGTCGGGAACAGCCCCAGCATTTT. The encoded protein is CASSRRDSREQPQHF. This chain links TRBV19 with TRBJ1-5, with TRBD1 matching 7 bases. Trimming removed 6 bases from V and 7 bases from J; junction bases left unmatched: 12. Germline CDR1 and CDR2: LNHDA and SQIVND (reference sequence). The CDR3 runs 15 residues. The variable domain in full, completed from reference TRBV19 and TRBJ1-5, reads DGGITQSPKYLFRKEGQNVTLSCEQNLNHDAMYWYRQDPGQGLRLIYYSQIVNDFQKGDIAEGYSVSREKKESFPLTVTSAQKNPTAFYLCASSRRDSREQPQHFGDGTRLSIL.

The chain employs TRBV7-2 and TRBJ2-1; 8 nucleotides line up with TRBD1. V shed 5 bases, J shed 7 bases, and the junction held 10 bases outside the gene matches. From germline, CDR1 is SGHTA and CDR2 FQGNSA. The CDR3 covers 15 residues. CDR3 in amino acids: CASSPDRGIVNEQFF. In DNA, the CDR3 is TGTGCCAGCAGCCCAGACAGGGGTATAGTGAATGAGCAGTTCTTC.

V and J are TRBV2 and TRBJ2-4, with 9 bases lining up with TRBD1. Trimming removed 8 bases from V and 2 bases from J; junction bases left unmatched: 4. Germline V CDR1 and CDR2: SNHLY, FYNNEI. This CDR3 spans 14 amino acids. CDR3 in amino acids: CASSGTGTKNIQYF. The CDR3 DNA follows: TGTGCCAGCTCCGGGACAGGGACCAAAAACATTCAGTACTTC.

The chain couples TRBV2 to TRBJ1-5; 11 bases agree with TRBD1. There are 17 residues in the CDR3. Germline trimming cut 5 bases from V and 7 bases from J; bases unmatched to any gene: 13. CDR1 is SNHLY, CDR2 FYNNEI, per germline. CDR3 in amino acids: CASSNDKGTGGGQPQHF. For the CDR3, the DNA is TGTGCCAGCAGTAACGACAAGGGGACAGGGGGAGGGCAGCCCCAGCATTTT.

V gene TRBV30 combines with J gene TRBJ2-5; tentative D call: TRBD2 (6 bases). The CDR3 covers 14 residues. Germline V gene sequence: CDR1 GTSNPN, CDR2 SVGIG (reference sequence). V gave up 3 bases and J gave up 0 bases, with 11 bases separating them. CDR3 DNA: TGTGCCTGGAGCCGGGACTGGCACCAAGAGACCCAGTACTTC. This gives the protein CAWSRDWHQETQYF.

The V and J genes are TRBV7-3 and TRBJ2-6; D unclear. V was clipped by 6 bases and J by 0 bases, with 6 bases between them. There are 14 residues in the CDR3. Per germline, CDR1 SGHTA and CDR2 FQGTGA. CDR3: CASRESSGANVLTF. The DNA for the CDR3 is TGTGCCAGCAGAGAAAGCTCTGGGGCCAACGTCCTGACTTTC.

V usage is TRBV19 and J usage is TRBJ2-7; a weak D match, TRBD2 (6 bases). Germline loops: CDR1 LNHDA, CDR2 SQIVND (reference sequence). Trimming removed 2 bases at V and 4 bases at J, with 18 bases between. The CDR3 contains 16 residues. CDR3 in DNA: TGTGCCAGTAGTATATCCGGGGGTTTGGTCGTTTACGAGCAGTACTTC. Translating gives CASSISGGLVVYEQYF. The variable domain in full, with the rest retrieved from reference TRBV19 and TRBJ2-7, is DGGITQSPKYLFRKEGQNVTLSCEQNLNHDAMYWYRQDPGQGLRLIYYSQIVNDFQKGDIAEGYSVSREKKESFPLTVTSAQKNPTAFYLCASSISGGLVVYEQYFGPGTRLTVT.

The CDR3 DNA reads as TGTGCCAGCAGCCAAGATGTGAAGGGTTCACCCCTCCACTTT. Residues: CASSQDVKGSPLHF. The rearrangement joins TRBV14 to TRBJ1-6; D gene ambiguous. V was trimmed by 0 bases and J by 9 bases, leaving 9 bases between them. Germline V gene lookup returns CDR1 SGHDN and CDR2 FVKESK. The CDR3 is 14 amino acids.

The V and J genes are TRBV28 and TRBJ2-7, with TRBD2 as a possible D gene (6 bases). This CDR3 spans 15 amino acids. The germline gives CDR1 MDHEN, CDR2 SYDVKM. The V end was cut by 1 base, the J end by 7 bases, with 17 bases between. CDR3 nucleotide sequence: TGTGCCAGCAGTTTATTTACAACGGGGGTTGAGGAGCAGTACTTC. This gives the protein CASSLFTTGVEEQYF. The complete variable domain, with remaining parts taken from reference TRBV28 and TRBJ2-7, reads DVKVTQSSRYLVKRTGEKVFLECVQDMDHENMFWYRQDPGLGLRLIYFSYDVKMKEKGDIPEGYSVSREKKERFSLILESASTNQTSMYLCASSLFTTGVEEQYFGPGTRLTVT.

This clone has more than one count but fewer than ten. The chain combines TRBV7-6 with TRBJ2-1; 10 nucleotides line up with TRBD2. Germline V lookup: CDR1 SGHVS, CDR2 FNYEAQ. The V segment lost 3 bases and the J segment 4 bases; nucleotides outside the gene matches: 3. The CDR3 spans 15 residues. CDR3 sequence: CASSFSGGPYNEQFF. For the CDR3, the DNA is TGTGCCAGCAGCTTTAGCGGGGGGCCTTACAATGAGCAGTTCTTC.

The chain recombines TRBV5-5 with TRBJ1-2; 9 bases line up with TRBD1. Germline CDR1 and CDR2: SGHKS and YYEKEE (reference sequence). The trim removed 1 base at V and 5 bases at J, leaving 3 bases unmatched. The CDR3 length is 14 residues. CDR3 loop: CASSLTGTGYGYTF. CDR3 nucleotide sequence: TGTGCCAGCAGCTTGACCGGGACAGGGTATGGCTACACCTTC.

V usage is TRBV6-5 and J usage is TRBJ2-5, with 9 bases aligning to TRBD2. Germline V gene data show CDR1 as MNHEY and CDR2 as SVGAGI. This CDR3 is built from 16 residues. The ends lost 0 bases at V and 1 base at J; junction bases unmatched: 3. CDR3: CASSYSASGVQETQYF. CDR3 coding DNA: TGTGCCAGCAGTTACTCGGCTAGCGGGGTCCAAGAGACCCAGTACTTC.

This chain connects TRBV7-2 to TRBJ1-3; no reliable D call. This CDR3 spans 13 amino acids. Germline-derived CDR1 and CDR2 are SGHTA and FQGNSA. Deletions cut 4 bases from V and 0 bases from J, with 4 bases between. Here the CDR3 DNA reads TGTGCCAGCAGCTCCTTCTCTGGAAACACCATATATTTT. Translating gives CASSSFSGNTIYF.

The chain is built from TRBV7-9 and TRBJ2-7; D call uncertain. This CDR3 is built from 13 residues. V lost 5 bases to trimming and J lost 6 bases, with 14 bases between them. Per the germline V gene, CDR1 is SEHNR and CDR2 is FQNEAQ (reference sequence). The CDR3 nucleotides are TGTGCCAGCAGCCTTCGACACTTGGGCGAGCAGTACTTC. It specifies CASSLRHLGEQYF. The entire variable domain, with the rest obtained from reference TRBV7-9 and TRBJ2-7, is as follows: DTGVSQNPRHKITKRGQNVTFRCDPISEHNRLYWYRQTLGQGPEFLTYFQNEAQLEKSRLLSDRFSAERPKGSFSTLEIQRTEQGDSAMYLCASSLRHLGEQYFGPGTRLTVT.

The chain couples TRBV28 to TRBJ2-2; D is unclear. The length of the CDR3 is 14 residues. V lost 4 bases to trimming and J lost 2 bases, with 8 bases between them. CDR1 and CDR2 from the germline V gene are MDHEN and SYDVKM. In nucleotides, the CDR3 is TGTGCCAGCAGTTACAATACAAACACCGGGGAGCTGTTTTTT. Protein product: CASSYNTNTGELFF.

This clone was observed once. The J gene is TRBJ1-1, the V gene TRBV7-9; 11 positions agree with TRBD1. CDR1 is SEHNR and CDR2 is FQNEAQ in the germline V gene (reference sequence). The CDR3 consists of 18 residues. Losses at the gene ends were 5 bases for V and 0 bases for J; bases not matched to a gene: 11. The DNA of the CDR3 is TGTGCCAGCAGCCCTTCTCCCGGGACAGGGGGGATGAACACTGAAGCTTTCTTT. Its protein is CASSPSPGTGGMNTEAFF.

The V gene is TRBV5-1, the J gene TRBJ1-6, with D possibly being TRBD1 (5 bases). Germline CDR1 is SGHRS and CDR2 is YFSETQ. This CDR3 has 17 amino acids. Trimming shortened V by 1 base and J by 4 bases, and 15 bases separated the two germline ends. In DNA, the CDR3 is TGCGCCAGCAGCTTGTATGGGGCCAGGGCGTATAATTCACCCCTCCACTTT. Protein: CASSLYGARAYNSPLHF.

The chain uses TRBV7-3 and TRBJ1-1; D is unresolved. CDR3 length: 13 amino acids. Germline V lookup: CDR1 SGHTA, CDR2 FQGTGA. The V end lost 5 bases, the J end lost 1 base, and 8 bases lay between the germline ends. The CDR3 nucleotides read TGTGCCAGCAGCGCTCGGGGGAACACTGAAGCTTTCTTT. Translating gives CASSARGNTEAFF.

This chain uses TRBV25-1 with TRBJ1-3, with D unresolved. This CDR3 contains 14 residues. The ends were cut back, 3 bases at V and 6 bases at J, with 12 bases in the middle. Germline assignment: CDR1 MGHDK and CDR2 SYGVNS. In DNA form, the CDR3 reads TGTGCCAGCAGTGAGGCTCTTGCGATAAACACCATATATTTT. Translation: CASSEALAINTIYF.

This clone occurred a few times. In DNA form, the CDR3 reads TGTGCCAGCAGCTTTAGTGGTATGGACACCGGGGAGCTGTTTTTT. It specifies CASSFSGMDTGELFF. This chain joins TRBV11-3 and TRBJ2-2; D is ambiguous. The CDR3 runs 15 residues. Germline V gene lookup returns CDR1 SGHNT and CDR2 YENEEA. The V gene lost 3 bases and the J gene lost 3 bases, with 11 bases spanning the gap.

A single count supports this clone. J is TRBJ2-7 and V is TRBV19; maybe TRBD2 (5 bases). The CDR3 is 15 amino acids. Trimming stripped 5 bases from V and 5 bases from J, with 19 bases between. Germline CDR1 LNHDA, CDR2 SQIVND (reference sequence). CDR3 region: CASSPLRGVRDEQYF. In DNA form, the CDR3 reads TGTGCCAGTAGTCCCTTAAGAGGCGTGCGGGACGAGCAGTACTTC. Looking up the rest from reference TRBV19 and TRBJ2-7 gives the full variable domain: DGGITQSPKYLFRKEGQNVTLSCEQNLNHDAMYWYRQDPGQGLRLIYYSQIVNDFQKGDIAEGYSVSREKKESFPLTVTSAQKNPTAFYLCASSPLRGVRDEQYFGPGTRLTVT.

This clone appeared a few times. V usage is TRBV5-1 and J usage is TRBJ2-5, with D possibly TRBD2 on 7 matching bases. Germline values: CDR1 SGHRS, CDR2 YFSETQ. Trimming removed 4 bases at V and 5 bases at J, with 24 bases between. The CDR3 runs to 17 residues. This chain's CDR3 is CASSAGSGAAGGETQYF. CDR3 nucleotide sequence: TGCGCCAGCAGCGCGGGCTCAGGGGCGGCCGGGGGGGAGACCCAGTACTTC.

The chain carries TRBV4-1 and TRBJ2-3; the D gene is possibly TRBD1 (6 bases). The germline V gene has CDR1 MGHRA and CDR2 YSYEKL. The CDR3 extends over 16 amino acids. Trimming removed 3 bases at V and 1 base at J, with 14 bases between. In nucleotides, the CDR3 is TGCGCCAGCAGCCACGGACAGATATACCGCACAGATACGCAGTATTTT. Protein product: CASSHGQIYRTDTQYF.